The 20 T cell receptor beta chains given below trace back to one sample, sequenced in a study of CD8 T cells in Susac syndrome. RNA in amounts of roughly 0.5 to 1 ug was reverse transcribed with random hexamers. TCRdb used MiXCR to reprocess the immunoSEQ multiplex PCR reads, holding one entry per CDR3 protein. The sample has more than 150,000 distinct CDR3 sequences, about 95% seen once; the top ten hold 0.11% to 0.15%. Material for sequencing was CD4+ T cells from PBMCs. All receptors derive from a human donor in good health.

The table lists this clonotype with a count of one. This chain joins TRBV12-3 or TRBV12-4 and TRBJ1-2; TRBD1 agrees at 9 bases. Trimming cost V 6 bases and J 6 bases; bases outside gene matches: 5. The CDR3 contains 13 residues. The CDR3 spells CASSRTGENGYTF. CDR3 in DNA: TGTGCCAGCAGCCGGACAGGGGAGAATGGCTACACCTTC.

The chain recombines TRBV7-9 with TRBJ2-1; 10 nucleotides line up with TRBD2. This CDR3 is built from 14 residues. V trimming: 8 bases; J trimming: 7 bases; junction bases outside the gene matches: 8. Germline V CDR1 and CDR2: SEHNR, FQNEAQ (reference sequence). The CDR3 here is CASASSGGRNEQFF. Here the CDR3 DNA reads TGTGCCAGCGCCTCTAGCGGGGGTAGAAATGAGCAGTTCTTC.

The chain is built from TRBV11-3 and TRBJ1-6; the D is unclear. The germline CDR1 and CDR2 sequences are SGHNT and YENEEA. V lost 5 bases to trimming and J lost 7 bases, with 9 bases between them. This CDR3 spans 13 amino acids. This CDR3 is CASSRSGNSPLHF. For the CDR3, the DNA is TGTGCCAGCAGCCGCAGTGGAAATTCACCCCTCCACTTT.

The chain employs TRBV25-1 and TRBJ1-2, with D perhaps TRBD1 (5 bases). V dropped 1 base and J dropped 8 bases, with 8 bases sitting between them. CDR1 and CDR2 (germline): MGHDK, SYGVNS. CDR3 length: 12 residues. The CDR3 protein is CASSELEGGYTF. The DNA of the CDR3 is TGTGCCAGCAGTGAATTAGAGGGGGGCTACACCTTC.

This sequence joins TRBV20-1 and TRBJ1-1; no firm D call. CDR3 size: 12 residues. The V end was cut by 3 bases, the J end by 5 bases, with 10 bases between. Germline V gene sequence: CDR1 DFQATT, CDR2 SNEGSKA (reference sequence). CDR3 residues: CSASAPTTEAFF. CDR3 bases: TGCAGTGCTAGTGCCCCGACGACTGAAGCTTTCTTT.

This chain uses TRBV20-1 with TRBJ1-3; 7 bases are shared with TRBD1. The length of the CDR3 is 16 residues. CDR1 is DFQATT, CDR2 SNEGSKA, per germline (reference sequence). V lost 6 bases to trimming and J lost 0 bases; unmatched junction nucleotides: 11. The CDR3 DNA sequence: TGCAGTGCCGAAGACAGACGGACAGGCTCTGGAAACACCATATATTTT. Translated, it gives CSAEDRRTGSGNTIYF.

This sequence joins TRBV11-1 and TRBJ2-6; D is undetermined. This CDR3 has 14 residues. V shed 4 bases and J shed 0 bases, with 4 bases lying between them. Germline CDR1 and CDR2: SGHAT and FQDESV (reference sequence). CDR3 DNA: TGTGCCAGCAGCTCCGGCTCTGGGGCCAACGTCCTGACTTTC. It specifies CASSSGSGANVLTF.

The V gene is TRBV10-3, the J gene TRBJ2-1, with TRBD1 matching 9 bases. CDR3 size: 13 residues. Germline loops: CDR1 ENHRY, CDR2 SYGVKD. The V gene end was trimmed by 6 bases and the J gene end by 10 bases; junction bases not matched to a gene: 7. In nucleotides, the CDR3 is TGTGCCATCAGGGACAGGGGAAATGGGGAGCAGTTCTTC. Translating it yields CAIRDRGNGEQFF.

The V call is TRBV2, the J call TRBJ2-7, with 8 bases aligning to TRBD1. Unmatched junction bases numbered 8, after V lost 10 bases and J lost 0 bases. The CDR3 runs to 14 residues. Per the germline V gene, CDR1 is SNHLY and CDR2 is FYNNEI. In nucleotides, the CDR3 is TGTGCCACGACCAGGGGGCATATCTCCTACGAGCAGTACTTC. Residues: CATTRGHISYEQYF.

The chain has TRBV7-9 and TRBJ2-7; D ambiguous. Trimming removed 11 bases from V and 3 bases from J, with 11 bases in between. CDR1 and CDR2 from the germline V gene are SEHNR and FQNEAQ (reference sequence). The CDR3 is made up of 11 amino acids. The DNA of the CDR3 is TGTGCCGCTGGCGCCGGCTACGAGCAGTACTTC. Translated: CAAGAGYEQYF.

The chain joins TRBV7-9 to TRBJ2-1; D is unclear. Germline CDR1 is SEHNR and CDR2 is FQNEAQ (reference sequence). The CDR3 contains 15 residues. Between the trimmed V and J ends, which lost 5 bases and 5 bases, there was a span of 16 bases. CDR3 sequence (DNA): TGTGCCAGCAGCCGAAGGGTATTGTCCGACAATGAGCAGTTCTTC. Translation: CASSRRVLSDNEQFF.

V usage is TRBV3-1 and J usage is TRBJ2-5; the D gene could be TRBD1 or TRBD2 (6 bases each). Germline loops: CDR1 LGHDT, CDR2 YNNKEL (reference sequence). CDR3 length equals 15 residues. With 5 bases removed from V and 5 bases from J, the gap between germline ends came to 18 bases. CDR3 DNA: TGTGCCAGCAGCTTTTTAGGGGGGTTGGGGGAGACCCAGTACTTC. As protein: CASSFLGGLGETQYF.

The CDR3 loop is CASSLVGLNQPQHF. CDR3 coding DNA: TGTGCCAGCAGCTTGGTGGGGCTAAATCAGCCCCAGCATTTT. The chain links TRBV5-6 to TRBJ1-5, with D perhaps TRBD1 (5 bases). The V gene lost 0 bases and the J gene lost 4 bases, with 8 bases spanning the gap. The CDR3 runs 14 residues. Per the germline V gene, CDR1 is SGHDT and CDR2 is YYEEEE.

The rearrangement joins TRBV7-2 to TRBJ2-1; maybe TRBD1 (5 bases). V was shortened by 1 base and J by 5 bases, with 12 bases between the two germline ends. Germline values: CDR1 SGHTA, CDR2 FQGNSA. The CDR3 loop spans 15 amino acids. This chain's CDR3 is CASSLDPTEHNEQFF. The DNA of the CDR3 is TGTGCCAGCAGCTTAGACCCGACAGAACACAATGAGCAGTTCTTC.

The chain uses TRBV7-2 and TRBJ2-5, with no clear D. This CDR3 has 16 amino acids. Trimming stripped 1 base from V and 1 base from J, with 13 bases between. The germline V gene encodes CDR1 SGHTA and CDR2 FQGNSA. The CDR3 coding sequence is TGTGCCAGCAGCTTAGACCTTTATAACACCCAAGAGACCCAGTACTTC. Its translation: CASSLDLYNTQETQYF.

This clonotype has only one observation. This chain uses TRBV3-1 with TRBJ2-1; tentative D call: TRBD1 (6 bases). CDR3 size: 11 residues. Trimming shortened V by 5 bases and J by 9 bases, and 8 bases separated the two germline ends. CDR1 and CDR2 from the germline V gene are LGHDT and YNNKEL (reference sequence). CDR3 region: CASSGGSEQFF. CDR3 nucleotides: TGTGCCAGCAGCGGGGGCAGTGAGCAGTTCTTC.

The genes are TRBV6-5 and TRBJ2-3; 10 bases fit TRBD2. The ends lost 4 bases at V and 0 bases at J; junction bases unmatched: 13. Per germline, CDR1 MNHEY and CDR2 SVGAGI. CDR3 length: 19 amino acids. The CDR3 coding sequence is TGTGCCAGCAGTTTCCTTAAGCGGGGGGGCCCCCCTAGCACAGATACGCAGTATTTT. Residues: CASSFLKRGGPPSTDTQYF.

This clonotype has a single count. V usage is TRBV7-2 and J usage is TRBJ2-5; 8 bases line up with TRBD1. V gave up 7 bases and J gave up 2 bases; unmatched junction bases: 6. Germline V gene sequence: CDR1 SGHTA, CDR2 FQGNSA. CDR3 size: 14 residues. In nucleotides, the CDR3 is TGTGCCAGCACCCGAAACAGGGGGCAAGAGACCCAGTACTTC. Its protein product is CASTRNRGQETQYF.

CDR3 sequence reads: CASSQGTTVVEQYF. CDR3 in DNA: TGTGCCAGCAGCCAAGGGACTACGGTAGTCGAGCAGTACTTC. The chain uses TRBV3-1 and TRBJ2-7; D possibly corresponds to TRBD2 (6 bases). The germline V gene encodes CDR1 LGHDT and CDR2 YNNKEL (reference sequence). Trimming stripped 1 base from V and 6 bases from J, with 13 bases between. The CDR3 length is 14 residues.

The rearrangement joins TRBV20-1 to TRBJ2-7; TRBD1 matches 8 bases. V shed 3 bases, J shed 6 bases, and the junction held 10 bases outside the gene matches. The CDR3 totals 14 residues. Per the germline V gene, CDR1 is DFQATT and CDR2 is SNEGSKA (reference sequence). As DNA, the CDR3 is TGCAGTGCTAGGCTCGGACAGGGATTCGGCGAGCAGTACTTC. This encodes CSARLGQGFGEQYF.